The rows below give T cell receptor beta chains drawn from one sample of a study of T-cell memory formation after mild COVID-19. TCRdb passed the 5' RACE reads through MiXCR, listing each CDR3 protein once. The repertoire holds roughly 610,000 distinct CDR3 sequences, with around 16% as singletons. The sample taken for sequencing was PBMCs or a T cell subset sorted from them (not recorded which). These receptors all stem from an adult woman who had mild COVID-19 (a few samples of this study predate the infection). Cell type and time point are not known. The CDR3 runs from the conserved cysteine through the conserved F or W. The D gene is left open where the match is weak. Part of the rows lack a size; the others show once, few, many or a class for expanded clones.

>.|TRBV15|TRBJ2-3|.
CATRGQDTQYF
TGTGCCACTCGGGGTCAAGATACGCAGTATTTT
>.|TRBV30|TRBJ2-2|few
CAWSRGKNTGELFF
TGTGCCTGGAGTCGGGGCAAGAACACCGGGGAGCTGTTTTTT
>.|TRBV24-1|TRBJ2-3|many
CATSDLRGTDTQYF
TGTGCCACCAGTGATTTAAGGGGAACAGATACGCAGTATTTT
>TRBD1|TRBV5-1|TRBJ2-7|few
CASSTRQGAAYEQYF
TGCGCCAGCAGCACCCGACAGGGGGCGGCCTACGAGCAGTACTTC
>.|TRBV24-1|TRBJ2-3|.
CATSGHLEGTQYF
TGTGCCACCAGTGGCCACCTGGAGGGGACGCAGTATTTT
>TRBD1|TRBV7-2|TRBJ1-1|.
CASSLEHTRTGGEGEAFF
TGTGCCAGCAGCTTAGAACACACCCGGACAGGGGGCGAGGGTGAAGCTTTCTTT
>TRBD2|TRBV19|TRBJ2-7|.
CASSGVALGDEQYF
TGTGCAAGTAGCGGGGTGGCCCTTGGGGACGAGCAGTACTTC
>.|TRBV2|TRBJ2-1|.
CASSSTVIYNEQFF
TGTGCCAGCAGCTCGACAGTGATCTACAATGAGCAGTTCTTC
>.|TRBV29-1|TRBJ2-1|few
CSVGMWEWGEQFF
TGCAGCGTTGGCATGTGGGAGTGGGGTGAGCAGTTCTTC
>.|TRBV9|TRBJ1-5|.
CASSVGAGHNQPQHF
TGTGCCAGCAGCGTAGGGGCAGGCCACAATCAGCCCCAGCATTTT
>TRBD2|TRBV27|TRBJ2-1|few
CASSSSGTRYNEQFF
TGTGCCAGCAGTTCGTCCGGGACTAGATACAATGAGCAGTTCTTC
>.|TRBV4-2|TRBJ2-3|few
CASSQETPFPVTEKNTDTQYF
TGTGCCAGCAGCCAAGAAACCCCTTTCCCCGTGACCGAAAAGAACACAGATACGCAGTATTTT
>.|TRBV3-1|TRBJ2-1|many
CASSQGRMGVEFF
TGTGCCAGCAGCCAAGGTCGGATGGGGGTGGAATTCTTC
>.|TRBV5-1|TRBJ2-3|.
CASSSTTGGDTQYF
TGCGCCAGCAGCTCGACCACCGGGGGAGATACGCAGTATTTT
>TRBD2|TRBV29-1|TRBJ2-1|.
CTSGSFGEQFF
TGCACTAGCGGGAGTTTTGGTGAGCAGTTCTTC
>.|TRBV6-5|TRBJ1-3|few
CASRAPQAGNTIYF
TGTGCCAGCAGGGCCCCGCAGGCTGGAAACACCATATATTTT